This TCR beta chain was profiled in a study of blood T cell repertoires in COVID-19. Across the study: Collection of acute and convalescent COVID-19 samples took place in the United States, Italy and Spain.

V was clipped by 3 bases and J by 4 bases; unmatched bases: 11. The CDR3 length is 16 residues. Germline V gene sequence: CDR1 GTSNPN, CDR2 SVGIG (reference sequence). Profiling relied on immunoSEQ multiplex PCR, and the TCRdb table lists in-frame clones only, not all of them. Here the sample spans about 320,000 clones, about 89% being singletons. This chain joins TRBV30 and TRBJ2-1; 8 nucleotides line up with TRBD2. Specimen: peripheral blood. This sequence was found in a man younger than 30 who had recovered from COVID-19. The CDR3 DNA is TGTGCCTGGAGCGACCCAGCGGGAGTGGGATACAATGAGCAGTTCTTC. It is translated as CAWSDPAGVGYNEQFF.